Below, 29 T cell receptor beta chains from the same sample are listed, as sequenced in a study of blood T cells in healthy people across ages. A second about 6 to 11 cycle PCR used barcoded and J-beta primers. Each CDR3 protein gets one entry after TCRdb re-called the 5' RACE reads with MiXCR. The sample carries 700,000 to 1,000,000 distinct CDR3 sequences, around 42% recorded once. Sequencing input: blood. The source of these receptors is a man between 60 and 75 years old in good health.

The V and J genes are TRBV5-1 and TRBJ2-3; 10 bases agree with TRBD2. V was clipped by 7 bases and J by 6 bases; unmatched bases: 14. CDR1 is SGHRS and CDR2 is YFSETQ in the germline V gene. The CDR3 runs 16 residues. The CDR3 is CASHPTSSGGIDTQYF. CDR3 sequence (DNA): TGCGCCAGCCACCCTACATCTAGCGGGGGCATCGATACGCAGTATTTT. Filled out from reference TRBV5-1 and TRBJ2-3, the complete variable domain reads KAGVTQTPRYLIKTRGQQVTLSCSPISGHRSVSWYQQTPGQGLQFLFEYFSETQRNKGNFPGRFSGRQFSNSRSEMNVSTLELGDSALYLCASHPTSSGGIDTQYFGPGTRLTVL.

The CDR3 loop is CASQRRGTGVNEQFF. The CDR3 DNA reads TGTGCCAGCCAGCGAAGGGGGACAGGGGTCAATGAGCAGTTCTTC. The genes are TRBV9 and TRBJ2-1; 10 nucleotides line up with TRBD1. Germline V gene lookup returns CDR1 SGDLS and CDR2 YYNGEE. V was clipped by 7 bases and J by 6 bases; unmatched bases: 10. CDR3 length: 15 residues.

CDR3: CAIRPGVSTTEAFF. The CDR3, as DNA: TGTGCCATCAGACCAGGGGTGTCAACAACTGAAGCTTTCTTT. The rearrangement uses TRBV10-3 and TRBJ1-1; possible D gene TRBD1, 6 bases. The CDR3 totals 14 residues. Germline assignment: CDR1 ENHRY and CDR2 SYGVKD. With 6 bases removed from V and 5 bases from J, the gap between germline ends came to 16 bases.

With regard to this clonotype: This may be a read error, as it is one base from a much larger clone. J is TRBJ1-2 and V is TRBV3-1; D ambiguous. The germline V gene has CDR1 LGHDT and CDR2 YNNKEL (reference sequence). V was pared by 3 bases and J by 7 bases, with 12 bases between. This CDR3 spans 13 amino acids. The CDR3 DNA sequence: TGTGCCAGCAGCCATGTCTTGGGGTCTGGCTACACCTTC. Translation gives CASSHVLGSGYTF.

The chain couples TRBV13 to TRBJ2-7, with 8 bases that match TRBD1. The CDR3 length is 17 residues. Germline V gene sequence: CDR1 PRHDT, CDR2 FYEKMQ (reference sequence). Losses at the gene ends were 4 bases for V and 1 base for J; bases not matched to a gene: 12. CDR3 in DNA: TGTGCCAGCAGCTCATTGACCGGACAGGGTACGTCCTACGAGCAGTACTTC. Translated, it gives CASSSLTGQGTSYEQYF.

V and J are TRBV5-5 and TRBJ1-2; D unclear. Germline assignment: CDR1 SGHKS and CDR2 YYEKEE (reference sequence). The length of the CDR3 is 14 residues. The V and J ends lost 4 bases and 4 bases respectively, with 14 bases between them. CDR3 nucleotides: TGTGCCAGCAGCAAAGTTCGGGGATCCTATGGCTACACCTTC. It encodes CASSKVRGSYGYTF. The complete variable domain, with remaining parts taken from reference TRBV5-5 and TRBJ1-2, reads DAGVTQSPTHLIKTRGQQVTLRCSPISGHKSVSWYQQVLGQGPQFIFQYYEKEERGRGNFPDRFSARQFPNYSSELNVNALLLGDSALYLCASSKVRGSYGYTFGSGTRLTVV.

The CDR3 loop is CASSPMTGELFF. CDR3 bases: TGTGCCAGCAGTCCCATGACCGGGGAGCTGTTTTTT. The chain links TRBV6-5 to TRBJ2-2, with D hard to call. CDR1 is MNHEY, CDR2 SVGAGI, per germline. V lost 5 bases and J 5 bases, leaving 6 bases between the germline ends. The CDR3 sequence is 12 residues long.

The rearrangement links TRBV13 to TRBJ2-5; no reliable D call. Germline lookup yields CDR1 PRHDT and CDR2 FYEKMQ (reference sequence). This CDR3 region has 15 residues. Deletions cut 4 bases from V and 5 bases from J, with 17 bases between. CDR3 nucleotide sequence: TGTGCCAGCAGCTCCAGTAAAGAGAGCGAGGAGACCCAGTACTTC. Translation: CASSSSKESEETQYF.

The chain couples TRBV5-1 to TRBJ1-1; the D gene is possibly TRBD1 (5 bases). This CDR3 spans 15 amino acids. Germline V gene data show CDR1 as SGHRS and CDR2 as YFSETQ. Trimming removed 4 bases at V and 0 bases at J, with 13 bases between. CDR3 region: CASSPMGQMNTEAFF. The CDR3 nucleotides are TGCGCCAGCAGCCCGATGGGGCAGATGAACACTGAAGCTTTCTTT. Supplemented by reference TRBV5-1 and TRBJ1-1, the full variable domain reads KAGVTQTPRYLIKTRGQQVTLSCSPISGHRSVSWYQQTPGQGLQFLFEYFSETQRNKGNFPGRFSGRQFSNSRSEMNVSTLELGDSALYLCASSPMGQMNTEAFFGQGTRLTVV.

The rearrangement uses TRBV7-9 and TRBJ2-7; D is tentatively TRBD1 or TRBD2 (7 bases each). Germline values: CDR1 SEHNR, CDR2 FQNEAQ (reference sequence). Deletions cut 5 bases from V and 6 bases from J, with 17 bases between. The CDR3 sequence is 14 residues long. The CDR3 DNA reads TGTGCCAGCAGCCAAAAGGGAGGGGGCCTCGAGCAGTACTTC. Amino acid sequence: CASSQKGGGLEQYF.

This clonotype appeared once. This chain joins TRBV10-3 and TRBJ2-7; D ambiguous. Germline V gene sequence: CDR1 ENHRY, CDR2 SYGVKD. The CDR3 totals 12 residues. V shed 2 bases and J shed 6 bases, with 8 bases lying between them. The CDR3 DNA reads TGTGCCATCAGTGAGGACTTTAGCGAGCAGTACTTC. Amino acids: CAISEDFSEQYF.

Here the CDR3 DNA reads TGTGCCAGCAGCCCCATCCTCACCGGGGAGCTGTTTTTT. Translation: CASSPILTGELFF. The chain joins TRBV7-6 to TRBJ2-2; D call uncertain. V was cut by 5 bases and J by 4 bases, with 8 bases left in between. The CDR3 contains 13 residues. Per the germline V gene, CDR1 is SGHVS and CDR2 is FNYEAQ.

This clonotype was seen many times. Here the CDR3 reads CSVLPTGTYEQYF. The CDR3 DNA reads as TGCAGCGTTCTACCGACAGGAACCTACGAGCAGTACTTC. The chain recombines TRBV29-1 with TRBJ2-7, with D perhaps matching TRBD1 (6 bases). The CDR3 totals 13 residues. The germline gives CDR1 SQVTM, CDR2 ANQGSEA. Trimming removed 5 bases from V and 2 bases from J, with 13 bases in between.

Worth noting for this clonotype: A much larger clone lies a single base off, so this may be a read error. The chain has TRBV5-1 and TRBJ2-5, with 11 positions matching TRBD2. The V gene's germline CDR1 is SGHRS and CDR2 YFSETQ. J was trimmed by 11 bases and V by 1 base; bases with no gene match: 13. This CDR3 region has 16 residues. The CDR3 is CASSLRSGGAPHEQYF. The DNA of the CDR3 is TGCGCCAGCAGCTTGCGTAGCGGGGGGGCCCCTCATGAGCAGTACTTC.

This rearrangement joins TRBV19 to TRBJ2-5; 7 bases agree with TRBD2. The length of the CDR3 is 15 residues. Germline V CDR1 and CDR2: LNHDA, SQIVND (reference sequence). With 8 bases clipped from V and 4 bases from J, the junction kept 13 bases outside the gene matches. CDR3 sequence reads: CASSRLAGEIETQYF. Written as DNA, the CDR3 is TGTGCCAGTTCCAGACTAGCCGGTGAGATAGAGACCCAGTACTTC.

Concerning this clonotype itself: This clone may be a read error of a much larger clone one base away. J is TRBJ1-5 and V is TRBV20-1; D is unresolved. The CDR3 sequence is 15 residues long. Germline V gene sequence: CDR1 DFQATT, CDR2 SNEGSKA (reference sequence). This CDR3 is CSAGDPRYSNQPQHF. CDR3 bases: TGCAGTGCTGGAGATCCCAGGTATAGCAATCAGCCCCAGCATTTT.

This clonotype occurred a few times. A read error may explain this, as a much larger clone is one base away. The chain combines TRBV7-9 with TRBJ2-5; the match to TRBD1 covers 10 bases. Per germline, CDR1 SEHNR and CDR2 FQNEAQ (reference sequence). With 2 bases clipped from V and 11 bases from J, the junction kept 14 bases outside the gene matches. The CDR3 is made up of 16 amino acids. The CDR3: CASSLPGQGTYNEQYF. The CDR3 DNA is TGTGCCAGCAGCTTACCGGGACAGGGGACTTACAATGAGCAGTACTTC.

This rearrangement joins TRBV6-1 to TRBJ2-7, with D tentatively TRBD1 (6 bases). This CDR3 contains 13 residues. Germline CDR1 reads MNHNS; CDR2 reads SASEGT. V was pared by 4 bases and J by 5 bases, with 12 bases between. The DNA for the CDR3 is TGTGCCAGCAGTGGCCGGGACAATGACGAGCAGTACTTC. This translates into CASSGRDNDEQYF.

The chain's CDR3 is CAISADREEADTQYF. Written as DNA, the CDR3 is TGTGCCATCAGCGCGGACAGGGAGGAGGCAGATACGCAGTATTTT. This rearrangement joins TRBV10-3 to TRBJ2-3, with 8 bases that match TRBD1. The CDR3 sequence is 15 residues long. Germline V CDR1 and CDR2: ENHRY, SYGVKD. V lost 6 bases to trimming and J lost 4 bases; unmatched junction nucleotides: 9.

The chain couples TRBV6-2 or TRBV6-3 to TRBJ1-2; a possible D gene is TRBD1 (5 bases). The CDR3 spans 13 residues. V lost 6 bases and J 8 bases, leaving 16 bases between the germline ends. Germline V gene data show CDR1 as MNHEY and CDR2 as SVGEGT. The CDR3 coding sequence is TGTGCCAGCAGCCCCTTCGGGACTAAGGGCTACACCTTC. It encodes CASSPFGTKGYTF.

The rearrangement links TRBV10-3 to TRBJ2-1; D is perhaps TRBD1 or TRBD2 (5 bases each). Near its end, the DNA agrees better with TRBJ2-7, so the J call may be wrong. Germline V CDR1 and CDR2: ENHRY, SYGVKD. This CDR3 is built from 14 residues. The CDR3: CAISEVGTYNEQYF. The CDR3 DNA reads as TGTGCCATCAGTGAAGTGGGGACCTACAATGAGCAGTACTTC.

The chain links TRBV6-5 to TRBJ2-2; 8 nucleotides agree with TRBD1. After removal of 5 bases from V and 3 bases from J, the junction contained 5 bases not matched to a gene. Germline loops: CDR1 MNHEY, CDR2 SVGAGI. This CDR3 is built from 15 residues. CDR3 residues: CASSNQGAHTGELFF. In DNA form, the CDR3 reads TGTGCCAGCAGTAACCAGGGGGCTCACACCGGGGAGCTGTTTTTT.

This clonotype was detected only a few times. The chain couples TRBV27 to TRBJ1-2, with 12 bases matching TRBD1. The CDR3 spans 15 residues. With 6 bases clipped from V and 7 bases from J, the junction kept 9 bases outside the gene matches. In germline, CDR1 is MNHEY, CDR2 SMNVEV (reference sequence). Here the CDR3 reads CASRPPGTGGRGYTF. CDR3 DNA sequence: TGTGCCAGCAGGCCACCCGGGACAGGGGGCCGTGGCTACACCTTC.

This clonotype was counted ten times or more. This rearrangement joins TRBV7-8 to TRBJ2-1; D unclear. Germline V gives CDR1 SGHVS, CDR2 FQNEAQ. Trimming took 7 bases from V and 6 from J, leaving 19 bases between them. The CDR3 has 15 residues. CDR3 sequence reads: CASTLDGTLGNEQFF. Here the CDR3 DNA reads TGTGCCAGCACCCTAGACGGAACGTTAGGCAATGAGCAGTTCTTC.

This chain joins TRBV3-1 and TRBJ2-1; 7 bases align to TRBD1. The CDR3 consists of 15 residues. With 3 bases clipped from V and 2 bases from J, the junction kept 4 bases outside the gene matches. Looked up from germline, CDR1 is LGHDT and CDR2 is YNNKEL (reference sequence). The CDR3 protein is CASSHHRGPYNEQFF. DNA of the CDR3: TGTGCCAGCAGCCACCACAGGGGTCCCTACAATGAGCAGTTCTTC.

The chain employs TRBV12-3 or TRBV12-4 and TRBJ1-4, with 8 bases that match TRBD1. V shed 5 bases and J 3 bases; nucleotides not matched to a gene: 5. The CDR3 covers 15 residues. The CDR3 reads CASSLTGGPNEKLFF. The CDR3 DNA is TGTGCCAGCAGTCTTACAGGGGGACCTAATGAAAAACTGTTTTTT.

The CDR3 loop is CASSYKGASTDTQYF. As DNA, the CDR3 is TGTGCCAGCAGTTACAAAGGAGCTAGCACAGATACGCAGTATTTT. This chain uses TRBV6-5 with TRBJ2-3; D unclear. The CDR3 is 15 residues long. Trimming took 2 bases from V and 0 from J, leaving 9 bases between them. Germline V lookup: CDR1 MNHEY, CDR2 SVGAGI.

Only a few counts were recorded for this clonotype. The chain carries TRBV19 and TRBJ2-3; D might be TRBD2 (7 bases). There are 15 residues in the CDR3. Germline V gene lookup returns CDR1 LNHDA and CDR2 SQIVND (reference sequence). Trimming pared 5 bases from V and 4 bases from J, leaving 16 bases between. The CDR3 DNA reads TGTGCCAGTAGTCGCCTTATGGGGGGGCCAGATACGCAGTATTTT. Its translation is CASSRLMGGPDTQYF.

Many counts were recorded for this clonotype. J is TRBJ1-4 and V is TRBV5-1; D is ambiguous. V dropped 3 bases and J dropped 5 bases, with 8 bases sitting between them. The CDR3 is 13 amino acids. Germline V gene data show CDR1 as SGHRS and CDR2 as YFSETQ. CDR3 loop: CASSSGPNEKLFF. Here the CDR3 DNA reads TGCGCCAGCAGCTCCGGCCCGAATGAAAAACTGTTTTTT.